This T cell receptor (beta chain) was profiled in a study of blood T cell repertoires in COVID-19. Study-wide context: Sites across the United States, Italy and Spain contributed samples from acute and convalescent COVID-19.

This CDR3 contains 14 residues. Trimming removed 5 bases at V and 0 bases at J, with 8 bases between. Germline V gene sequence: CDR1 SGHNT, CDR2 YENEEA. Assay used: immunoSEQ multiplex PCR; TCRdb lists only in-frame clones, some missing. The repertoire consists of around 95,000 clones, with approximately 80% occurring once and the leading ten covering roughly a third. This clonotype originated in a man in his 70s with active or convalescent COVID-19. The sample comprised peripheral blood. The chain has TRBV11-3 and TRBJ2-1, with D hard to call. The CDR3 nucleotides are TGTGCCAGCAGCCCTAGTGGCTCCTACAATGAGCAGTTCTTC. Protein product: CASSPSGSYNEQFF.